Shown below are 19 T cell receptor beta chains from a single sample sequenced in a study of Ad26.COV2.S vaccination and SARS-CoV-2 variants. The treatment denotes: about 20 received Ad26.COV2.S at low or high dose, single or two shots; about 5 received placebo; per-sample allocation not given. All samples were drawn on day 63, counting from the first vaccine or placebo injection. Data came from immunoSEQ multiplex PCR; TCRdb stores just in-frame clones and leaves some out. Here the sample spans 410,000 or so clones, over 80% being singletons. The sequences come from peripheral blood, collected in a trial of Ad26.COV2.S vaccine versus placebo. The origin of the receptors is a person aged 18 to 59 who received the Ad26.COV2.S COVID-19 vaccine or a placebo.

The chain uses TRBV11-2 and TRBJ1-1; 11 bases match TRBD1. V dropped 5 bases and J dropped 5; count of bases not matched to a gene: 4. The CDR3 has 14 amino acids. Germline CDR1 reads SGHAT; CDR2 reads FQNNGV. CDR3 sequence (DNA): TGTGCCAGCAGCGGGGACAGGGGGGTGACTGAAGCTTTCTTT. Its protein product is CASSGDRGVTEAFF.

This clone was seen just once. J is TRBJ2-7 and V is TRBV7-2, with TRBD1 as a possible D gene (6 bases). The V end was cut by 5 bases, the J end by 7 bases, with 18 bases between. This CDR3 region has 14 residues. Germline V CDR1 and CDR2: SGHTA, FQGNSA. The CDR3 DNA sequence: TGTGCCAGCAGCCCTCAGGATACAGGGCAAGAGCAGTACTTC. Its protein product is CASSPQDTGQEQYF.

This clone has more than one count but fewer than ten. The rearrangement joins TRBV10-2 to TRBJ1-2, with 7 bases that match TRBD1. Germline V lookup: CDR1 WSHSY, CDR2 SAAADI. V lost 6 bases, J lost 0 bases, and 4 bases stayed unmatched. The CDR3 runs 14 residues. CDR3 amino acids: CASSAGQTNYGYTF. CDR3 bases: TGCGCCAGCAGCGCGGGACAGACTAACTATGGCTACACCTTC.

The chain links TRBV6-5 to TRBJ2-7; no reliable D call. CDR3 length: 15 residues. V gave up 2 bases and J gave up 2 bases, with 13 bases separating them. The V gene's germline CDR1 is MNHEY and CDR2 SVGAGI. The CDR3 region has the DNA TGTGCCAGCAGTTACCCCATGGGCAGAGCCTACGAGCAGTACTTC. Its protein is CASSYPMGRAYEQYF.

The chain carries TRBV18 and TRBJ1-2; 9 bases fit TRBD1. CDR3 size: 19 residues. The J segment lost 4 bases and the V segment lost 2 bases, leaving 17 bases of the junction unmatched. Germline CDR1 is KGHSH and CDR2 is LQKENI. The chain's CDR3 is CASSPARGTGFRTSYGYTF. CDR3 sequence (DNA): TGTGCCAGCTCACCAGCGAGAGGGACAGGGTTCCGAACCTCCTATGGCTACACCTTC.

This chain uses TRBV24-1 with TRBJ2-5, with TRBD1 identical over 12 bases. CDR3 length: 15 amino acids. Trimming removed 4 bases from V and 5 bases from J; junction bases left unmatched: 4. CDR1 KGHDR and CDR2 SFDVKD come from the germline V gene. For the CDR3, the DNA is TGTGCCACCAGTGACGGGACAGGGGGCGTTGAGACCCAGTACTTC. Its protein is CATSDGTGGVETQYF.

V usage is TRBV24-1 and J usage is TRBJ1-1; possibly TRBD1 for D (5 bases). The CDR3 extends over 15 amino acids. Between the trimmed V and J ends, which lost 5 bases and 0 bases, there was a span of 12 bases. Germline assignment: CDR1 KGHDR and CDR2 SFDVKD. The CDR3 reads CATSGGRWMNTEAFF. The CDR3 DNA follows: TGTGCCACCAGTGGGGGCAGGTGGATGAACACTGAAGCTTTCTTT.

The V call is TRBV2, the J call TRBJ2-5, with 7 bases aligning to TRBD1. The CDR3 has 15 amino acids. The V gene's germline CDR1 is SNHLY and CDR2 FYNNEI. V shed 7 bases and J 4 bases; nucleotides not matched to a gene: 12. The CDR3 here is CASKSRDSGRETQYF. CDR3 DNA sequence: TGTGCCAGCAAAAGCCGGGACAGTGGGAGAGAGACCCAGTACTTC.

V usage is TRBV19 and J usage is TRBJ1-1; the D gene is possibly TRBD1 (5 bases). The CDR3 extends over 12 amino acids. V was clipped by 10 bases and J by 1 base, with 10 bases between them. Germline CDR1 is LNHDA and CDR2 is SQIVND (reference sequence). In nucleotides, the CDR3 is TGTGCCACTTCAGACAGGAACACTGAAGCTTTCTTT. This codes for CATSDRNTEAFF. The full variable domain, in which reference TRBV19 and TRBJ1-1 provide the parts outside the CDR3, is DGGITQSPKYLFRKEGQNVTLSCEQNLNHDAMYWYRQDPGQGLRLIYYSQIVNDFQKGDIAEGYSVSREKKESFPLTVTSAQKNPTAFYLCATSDRNTEAFFGQGTRLTVV.

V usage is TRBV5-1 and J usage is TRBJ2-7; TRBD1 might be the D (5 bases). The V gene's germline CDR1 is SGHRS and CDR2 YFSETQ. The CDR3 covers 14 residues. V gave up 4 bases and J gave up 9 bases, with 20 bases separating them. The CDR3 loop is CASSIATGPDGQYF. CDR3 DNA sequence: TGCGCCAGCAGCATCGCCACAGGTCCAGACGGGCAGTACTTC.

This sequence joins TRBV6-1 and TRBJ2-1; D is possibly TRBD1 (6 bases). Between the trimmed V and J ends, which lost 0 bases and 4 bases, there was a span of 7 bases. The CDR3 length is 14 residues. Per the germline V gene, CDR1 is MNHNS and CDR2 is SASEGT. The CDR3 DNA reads TGTGCCAGCAGTGAAGCGGGGGCTTACAATGAGCAGTTCTTC. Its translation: CASSEAGAYNEQFF.

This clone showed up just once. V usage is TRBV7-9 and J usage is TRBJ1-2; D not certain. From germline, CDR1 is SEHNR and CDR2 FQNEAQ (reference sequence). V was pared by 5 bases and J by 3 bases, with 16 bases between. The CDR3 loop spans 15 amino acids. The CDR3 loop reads CASSLGYVRDYGYTF. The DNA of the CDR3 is TGTGCCAGCAGCCTAGGTTATGTACGAGACTATGGCTACACCTTC.

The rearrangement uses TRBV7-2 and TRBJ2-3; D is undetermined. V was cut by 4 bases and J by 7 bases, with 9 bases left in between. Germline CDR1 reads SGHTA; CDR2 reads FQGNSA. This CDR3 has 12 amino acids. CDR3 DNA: TGTGCCAGCAGCTCCAGCACGAATACGCAGTATTTT. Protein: CASSSSTNTQYF.

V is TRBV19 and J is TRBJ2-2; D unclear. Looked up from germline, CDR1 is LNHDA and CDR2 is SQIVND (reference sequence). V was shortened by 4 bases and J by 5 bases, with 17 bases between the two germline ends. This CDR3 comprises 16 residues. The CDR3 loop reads CASSRDFPRLTGELFF. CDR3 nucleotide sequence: TGTGCCAGTAGTAGAGATTTTCCCCGGTTGACCGGGGAGCTGTTTTTT.

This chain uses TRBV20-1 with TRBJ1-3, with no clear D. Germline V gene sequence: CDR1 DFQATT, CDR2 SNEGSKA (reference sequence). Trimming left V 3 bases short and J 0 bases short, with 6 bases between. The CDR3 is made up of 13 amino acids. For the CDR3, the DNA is TGCAGTGCTAGTAGGACCTCTGGAAACACCATATATTTT. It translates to CSASRTSGNTIYF.

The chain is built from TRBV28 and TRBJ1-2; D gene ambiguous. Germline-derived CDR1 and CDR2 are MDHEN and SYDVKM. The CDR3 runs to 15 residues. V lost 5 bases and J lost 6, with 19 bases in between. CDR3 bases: TGTGCCAGCAGTCAATACCGGACCATCCAGAATGGCTACACCTTC. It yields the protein CASSQYRTIQNGYTF.

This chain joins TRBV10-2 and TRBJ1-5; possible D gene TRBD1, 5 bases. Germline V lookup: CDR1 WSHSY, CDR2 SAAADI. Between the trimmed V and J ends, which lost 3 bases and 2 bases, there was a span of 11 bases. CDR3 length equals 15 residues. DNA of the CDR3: TGCGCCAGCAGTGACGTCGGGACTCGCAATCAGCCCCAGCATTTT. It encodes CASSDVGTRNQPQHF.

In DNA, the CDR3 is TGCGCCAGCAGCTTGGCCGGCGGGATCTCCTACGAGCAGTACTTC. Its translation is CASSLAGGISYEQYF. The chain couples TRBV5-1 to TRBJ2-7; TRBD2 might be the D (6 bases). With 0 bases removed from V and 0 bases from J, the gap between germline ends came to 10 bases. Germline CDR1 is SGHRS and CDR2 is YFSETQ. The CDR3 runs 15 residues.

CDR3 sequence: CASSFEGSYEQYF. The CDR3 DNA reads as TGTGCCAGCAGCTTCGAGGGCTCCTACGAGCAGTACTTC. J is TRBJ2-7 and V is TRBV7-9; D is perhaps TRBD2 (5 bases). V lost 3 bases and J lost 0, with 6 bases in between. Germline CDR1 SEHNR, CDR2 FQNEAQ (reference sequence). The CDR3 totals 13 residues. Full variable domain (outside the CDR3, taken from reference TRBV7-9 and TRBJ2-7): DTGVSQNPRHKITKRGQNVTFRCDPISEHNRLYWYRQTLGQGPEFLTYFQNEAQLEKSRLLSDRFSAERPKGSFSTLEIQRTEQGDSAMYLCASSFEGSYEQYFGPGTRLTVT.